The rows below give T cell receptor beta chains drawn from one sample of a study of blood T cells in healthy people across ages. TCRdb used MiXCR to reprocess the 5' RACE reads, holding one entry per CDR3 protein. The repertoire holds about 780,000 distinct CDR3 sequences, about 59% seen once, with roughly a quarter in the top ten. The sample consisted of blood. The receptors shown here come from a man aged 25 to 45 in good health. Each CDR3 is given with its conserved first and last residue. Fields, in order: CDR3 protein, CDR3 DNA, J gene, clone size, V gene, D gene. The D gene is left open where the match is weak. Clone sizes are given selectively: once, few, many, or a class where the clone is expanded.

CDR3aa: CASRQRGQGVFYGYTF
CDR3nt: TGTGCCAGCAGGCAGCGGGGGCAGGGGGTGTTCTATGGCTACACCTTC
j_gene: TRBJ1-2
abundance: .
v_gene: TRBV28
d_gene: TRBD1

CDR3aa: CASSLGGAQGEQYF
CDR3nt: TGTGCCAGCAGTTTAGGGGGGGCGCAGGGCGAGCAGTACTTC
j_gene: TRBJ2-7
abundance: few
v_gene: TRBV27
d_gene: .

CDR3aa: CASSEKLAGLNEQFF
CDR3nt: TGTGCCAGCAGTGAAAAACTAGCGGGGCTCAATGAGCAGTTCTTC
j_gene: TRBJ2-1
abundance: few
v_gene: TRBV2
d_gene: TRBD2

CDR3aa: CASTVSGSTNEKLFF
CDR3nt: TGCGCCAGCACTGTGTCGGGCAGTACTAATGAAAAACTGTTTTTT
j_gene: TRBJ1-4
abundance: once
v_gene: TRBV5-1
d_gene: .

CDR3aa: CASRTAPGTQYF
CDR3nt: TGTGCCAGCAGGACCGCGCCAGGGACCCAGTACTTC
j_gene: TRBJ2-5
abundance: .
v_gene: TRBV28
d_gene: .

CDR3aa: CASIGSYEQYF
CDR3nt: TGTGCCAGCATTGGGTCCTACGAGCAGTACTTC
j_gene: TRBJ2-7
abundance: .
v_gene: TRBV6-2/TRBV6-3
d_gene: .

CDR3aa: CASSLARLQEQYF
CDR3nt: TGCGCCAGCAGCTTGGCCAGGCTCCAGGAGCAGTACTTC
j_gene: TRBJ2-4
abundance: .
v_gene: TRBV5-1
d_gene: .

CDR3aa: CASSWAGAGGGDTQYF
CDR3nt: TGTGCCAGCAGTTGGGCCGGGGCAGGAGGAGGAGATACGCAGTATTTT
j_gene: TRBJ2-3
abundance: .
v_gene: TRBV28
d_gene: .

CDR3aa: CSARGSSGAVSYEQYF
CDR3nt: TGCAGTGCTAGAGGATCTAGCGGGGCGGTTTCCTACGAGCAGTACTTC
j_gene: TRBJ2-7
abundance: .
v_gene: TRBV20-1
d_gene: TRBD2

CDR3aa: CSVRQGSHEQYF
CDR3nt: TGCAGCGTTCGACAGGGGAGCCACGAGCAGTACTTC
j_gene: TRBJ2-7
abundance: .
v_gene: TRBV29-1
d_gene: TRBD1

CDR3aa: CSVEWEGRGTEAFF
CDR3nt: TGCAGCGTTGAATGGGAGGGGAGGGGGACTGAAGCTTTCTTT
j_gene: TRBJ1-1
abundance: few
v_gene: TRBV29-1
d_gene: .

CDR3aa: CASSAGTAVSTNEKLFF
CDR3nt: TGTGCCAGCAGCGCCGGGACAGCCGTTTCAACTAATGAAAAACTGTTTTTT
j_gene: TRBJ1-4
abundance: .
v_gene: TRBV9
d_gene: TRBD1

CDR3aa: CASSYFRGGQYNEQFF
CDR3nt: TGTGCCAGCAGTTACTTTCGGGGGGGACAGTACAATGAGCAGTTCTTC
j_gene: TRBJ2-1
abundance: .
v_gene: TRBV6-2/TRBV6-3
d_gene: .

CDR3aa: CATSRGGADQPQHF
CDR3nt: TGTGCCACCAGCAGAGGGGGAGCAGATCAGCCCCAGCATTTT
j_gene: TRBJ1-5
abundance: .
v_gene: TRBV15
d_gene: .

CDR3aa: CASRPAGATPEAFF
CDR3nt: TGTGCCAGCAGGCCGGCTGGGGCCACCCCTGAAGCTTTCTTT
j_gene: TRBJ1-1
abundance: few
v_gene: TRBV12-3/TRBV12-4
d_gene: .

CDR3aa: CASSGGSFTGIQYF
CDR3nt: TGTGCCAGCAGTGGAGGGTCCTTTACCGGCATTCAGTACTTC
j_gene: TRBJ2-4
abundance: few
v_gene: TRBV6-6
d_gene: .

CDR3aa: CASSDLPSGTQYF
CDR3nt: TGTGCCAGCAGCGACCTACCTAGCGGGACGCAGTACTTC
j_gene: TRBJ2-4
abundance: .
v_gene: TRBV9
d_gene: TRBD2

CDR3aa: CASSPLRGTGQYF
CDR3nt: TGTGCCAGCAGCCCTCTTAGGGGGACAGGGCAGTACTTC
j_gene: TRBJ2-4
abundance: .
v_gene: TRBV11-2
d_gene: TRBD1

CDR3aa: CASSYMDGTDTQYF
CDR3nt: TGTGCCAGCAGTTACATGGACGGCACAGATACGCAGTATTTT
j_gene: TRBJ2-3
abundance: .
v_gene: TRBV6-6
d_gene: .

CDR3aa: CASRHTDTQYF
CDR3nt: TGTGCCAGCAGGCACACAGATACGCAGTATTTT
j_gene: TRBJ2-3
abundance: few
v_gene: TRBV12-3/TRBV12-4
d_gene: .

CDR3aa: CASSYDFQRPTYEQYF
CDR3nt: TGTGCCAGCAGTTACGACTTCCAGCGGCCTACCTACGAGCAGTACTTC
j_gene: TRBJ2-7
abundance: few
v_gene: TRBV6-2/TRBV6-3
d_gene: .

CDR3aa: CSARTRQGADEQYF
CDR3nt: TGCAGTGCTAGGACTAGACAGGGGGCGGACGAGCAGTACTTC
j_gene: TRBJ2-7
abundance: .
v_gene: TRBV20-1
d_gene: TRBD1

CDR3aa: CASNSGHTLMSGYTF
CDR3nt: TGTGCCAGCAATTCTGGACATACCCTCATGAGTGGCTACACCTTC
j_gene: TRBJ1-2
abundance: few
v_gene: TRBV6-5
d_gene: .

CDR3aa: CASGLTRGGLPYNEQFF
CDR3nt: TGTGCTAGTGGTTTGACCCGGGGAGGACTACCATACAATGAGCAGTTCTTC
j_gene: TRBJ2-1
abundance: few
v_gene: TRBV12-5
d_gene: .

CDR3aa: CASSYTASGTLNEQFF
CDR3nt: TGTGCCAGCAGTTACACAGCCTCCGGGACTTTGAATGAGCAGTTCTTC
j_gene: TRBJ2-1
abundance: .
v_gene: TRBV6-6
d_gene: .

CDR3aa: CSAPRTGANEQYF
CDR3nt: TGCAGTGCTCCCCGGACAGGGGCGAACGAGCAGTACTTC
j_gene: TRBJ2-7
abundance: .
v_gene: TRBV20-1
d_gene: TRBD1

CDR3aa: CATSNRRRGQETQYF
CDR3nt: TGTGCCACCAGTAATCGAAGGCGGGGACAAGAGACCCAGTACTTC
j_gene: TRBJ2-5
abundance: .
v_gene: TRBV24-1
d_gene: .

CDR3aa: CSVLWDGSYEQYF
CDR3nt: TGCAGCGTTCTCTGGGACGGCTCCTACGAGCAGTACTTC
j_gene: TRBJ2-7
abundance: few
v_gene: TRBV29-1
d_gene: .

CDR3aa: CASSYFAGLRETQYF
CDR3nt: TGTGCCAGCAGTTATTTTGCGGGGTTACGAGAGACCCAGTACTTC
j_gene: TRBJ2-5
abundance: .
v_gene: TRBV6-5
d_gene: .

CDR3aa: CASSRSTTNTDTQYF
CDR3nt: TGTGCCAGCAGCCGGAGTACCACGAACACAGATACGCAGTATTTT
j_gene: TRBJ2-3
abundance: .
v_gene: TRBV7-3
d_gene: .

CDR3aa: CASSYAGGDYGYTF
CDR3nt: TGTGCCAGCAGCTACGCAGGGGGCGACTATGGCTACACCTTC
j_gene: TRBJ1-2
abundance: .
v_gene: TRBV7-2
d_gene: TRBD1

CDR3aa: CASSSGLYSSTDTQYF
CDR3nt: TGTGCCAGCAGCTCCGGACTGTACTCTAGCACAGATACGCAGTATTTT
j_gene: TRBJ2-3
abundance: few
v_gene: TRBV6-5
d_gene: .

CDR3aa: CASSLLQTYEQYF
CDR3nt: TGTGCCAGCAGCTTACTACAGACCTACGAGCAGTACTTC
j_gene: TRBJ2-7
abundance: .
v_gene: TRBV7-9
d_gene: .

CDR3aa: CASSPRDRGVVQYF
CDR3nt: TGTGCCAGCAGCCCCAGGGACAGGGGTGTAGTGCAGTACTTC
j_gene: TRBJ2-5
abundance: .
v_gene: TRBV7-2
d_gene: TRBD1

CDR3aa: CASSLSGGGSTDTQYF
CDR3nt: TGTGCCAGCAGCTTATCTGGGGGGGGGAGCACAGATACGCAGTATTTT
j_gene: TRBJ2-3
abundance: few
v_gene: TRBV11-2
d_gene: TRBD2

CDR3aa: CASKGTSNVRTGELFF
CDR3nt: TGTGCCAGCAAAGGGACTAGCAATGTCCGCACCGGGGAGCTGTTTTTT
j_gene: TRBJ2-2
abundance: .
v_gene: TRBV2
d_gene: TRBD2

CDR3aa: CSALSPGLAGDLSYNEQFF
CDR3nt: TGCAGTGCTTTATCCCCGGGACTAGCGGGGGACCTTTCCTACAATGAGCAGTTCTTC
j_gene: TRBJ2-1
abundance: .
v_gene: TRBV20-1
d_gene: TRBD2

CDR3aa: CASSPTGGGGPYSNQPQHF
CDR3nt: TGTGCCAGCAGCCCAACGGGGGGAGGCGGGCCTTATAGCAATCAGCCCCAGCATTTT
j_gene: TRBJ1-5
abundance: once
v_gene: TRBV7-6
d_gene: .

CDR3aa: CASSVPRAGGQETQYF
CDR3nt: TGTGCCAGCAGCGTTCCCCGAGCCGGGGGCCAAGAGACCCAGTACTTC
j_gene: TRBJ2-5
abundance: few
v_gene: TRBV9
d_gene: .

CDR3aa: CASSVDEGYGYTF
CDR3nt: TGTGCCAGCAGCGTAGATGAGGGTTATGGCTACACCTTC
j_gene: TRBJ1-2
abundance: few
v_gene: TRBV9
d_gene: .

CDR3aa: CASSYTTGAFAGYEQYF
CDR3nt: TGTGCCAGCAGTTACACAACAGGGGCTTTTGCCGGGTACGAGCAGTACTTC
j_gene: TRBJ2-7
abundance: once
v_gene: TRBV6-5
d_gene: TRBD1

CDR3aa: CASSSIASLAARGGYTF
CDR3nt: TGCGCCAGCAGCTCAATAGCCTCCTTGGCAGCGAGGGGTGGCTACACCTTC
j_gene: TRBJ1-2
abundance: .
v_gene: TRBV5-1
d_gene: .

CDR3aa: CSVLARDPDTQYF
CDR3nt: TGCAGCGTCCTGGCGAGGGATCCAGATACGCAGTATTTT
j_gene: TRBJ2-3
abundance: few
v_gene: TRBV29-1
d_gene: .

CDR3aa: CSVPSGGPGDEQFF
CDR3nt: TGCAGCGTTCCCAGCGGGGGGCCGGGGGATGAGCAGTTCTTC
j_gene: TRBJ2-1
abundance: .
v_gene: TRBV29-1
d_gene: TRBD2

CDR3aa: CASSAKETQFF
CDR3nt: TGTGCCAGCAGCGCCAAAGAGACCCAGTTCTTC
j_gene: TRBJ2-1
abundance: .
v_gene: TRBV9
d_gene: .

CDR3aa: CASSLYPGRERTGELFF
CDR3nt: TGTGCCAGCAGCCTTTACCCAGGGAGGGAGAGGACCGGGGAGCTGTTTTTT
j_gene: TRBJ2-2
abundance: .
v_gene: TRBV7-3
d_gene: TRBD2

CDR3aa: CASSYMADGYTF
CDR3nt: TGTGCCAGCAGTTATATGGCGGATGGCTACACCTTC
j_gene: TRBJ1-2
abundance: .
v_gene: TRBV2
d_gene: .

CDR3aa: CASSFSGGAEQYF
CDR3nt: TGTGCCAGCAGCTTCTCCGGCGGGGCCGAGCAGTACTTC
j_gene: TRBJ2-7
abundance: .
v_gene: TRBV7-7
d_gene: .

CDR3aa: CSVETGTGANVLTF
CDR3nt: TGCAGCGTTGAGACGGGGACCGGGGCCAACGTCCTGACTTTC
j_gene: TRBJ2-6
abundance: .
v_gene: TRBV29-1
d_gene: .

CDR3aa: CASSYNDRRSYEQYF
CDR3nt: TGTGCCAGCAGTTACAACGACAGGCGCTCCTACGAGCAGTACTTC
j_gene: TRBJ2-7
abundance: .
v_gene: TRBV6-5
d_gene: .

CDR3aa: CASSLNRGSETQYF
CDR3nt: TGTGCCAGCAGCTTGAACAGGGGTTCAGAGACCCAGTACTTC
j_gene: TRBJ2-5
abundance: .
v_gene: TRBV7-7
d_gene: TRBD1

CDR3aa: CASSLGFGTGYTDTQYF
CDR3nt: TGTGCCAGCAGCTTAGGATTCGGGACAGGGTACACAGATACGCAGTATTTT
j_gene: TRBJ2-3
abundance: .
v_gene: TRBV7-9
d_gene: TRBD1

CDR3aa: CASSLVGTERETQYF
CDR3nt: TGTGCCAGCAGCTTGGTGGGGACTGAACGCGAGACCCAGTACTTC
j_gene: TRBJ2-5
abundance: .
v_gene: TRBV5-5
d_gene: .

CDR3aa: CATRLGRDSEQFF
CDR3nt: TGTGCCACACGTCTCGGACGGGACAGTGAGCAGTTCTTC
j_gene: TRBJ2-1
abundance: .
v_gene: TRBV10-3
d_gene: TRBD1

CDR3aa: CASHSGSTDTQYF
CDR3nt: TGTGCCAGCCATAGCGGTAGCACAGATACGCAGTATTTT
j_gene: TRBJ2-3
abundance: .
v_gene: TRBV12-3/TRBV12-4
d_gene: .

CDR3aa: CATSSQHREETQYF
CDR3nt: TGTGCCACCAGCTCCCAACACCGGGAAGAGACCCAGTACTTC
j_gene: TRBJ2-5
abundance: .
v_gene: TRBV15
d_gene: .